Below, 27 T cell receptor beta chains from the same sample are listed, as sequenced in a study of Graves' ophthalmopathy and Graves' hyperthyroidism. Researchers took RNA transcripts and amplified TCR beta CDR3 regions from them. RT-PCR with HTBI primers came first, then second-round multiplex PCR. TCRdb processed the multiplex PCR reads anew with MiXCR; each CDR3 protein has one entry. The repertoire holds over a million distinct CDR3 sequences, about two fifths seen once, with around 10% in the top ten. The source material was peripheral blood or thyroid tissue (not recorded which). The receptors here all came from an adult man with Graves' hyperthyroidism.

This clonotype showed up just a few times. The V call is TRBV5-4, the J call TRBJ1-1; maybe TRBD1 (5 bases). CDR3 length: 12 amino acids. Germline loops: CDR1 SGHNT, CDR2 YYREEE (reference sequence). V gave up 4 bases and J gave up 7 bases, with 11 bases separating them. The CDR3 reads CASSLDSVEAFF. The CDR3 coding sequence is TGTGCCAGCAGCCTAGACAGTGTTGAAGCTTTCTTT.

With regard to this clonotype: A much larger clone differs by one base, so this may be a read error. The V gene is TRBV20-1, the J gene TRBJ2-7; tentatively, D is TRBD1 (5 bases). The CDR3 runs to 14 residues. Germline CDR1 reads DFQATT; CDR2 reads SNEGSKA (reference sequence). The CDR3 loop reads CSAGDRDSSYEQYF. CDR3 sequence (DNA): TGCAGTGCTGGAGATCGCGACAGCTCCTACGAGCAGTACTTC.

This clonotype was counted between two and nine times. V gene TRBV4-1 combines with J gene TRBJ2-7; D is perhaps TRBD2 (7 bases). This CDR3 is 18 amino acids long. From germline, CDR1 is MGHRA and CDR2 YSYEKL. Trimming took off 1 base at V and 3 bases at J, with 22 bases between the two ends. The CDR3 here is CASSQVLSQGGRVYEQYF. CDR3 bases: TGCGCCAGCAGCCAAGTCCTCTCACAGGGTGGGAGGGTCTACGAGCAGTACTTC.

V and J are TRBV9 and TRBJ2-5; 10 nucleotides match TRBD2. V dropped 3 bases and J dropped 5; count of bases not matched to a gene: 10. This CDR3 is 16 amino acids long. The germline V gene encodes CDR1 SGDLS and CDR2 YYNGEE. Written as DNA, the CDR3 is TGTGCCAGCAGCGCGGTAGCGGGAGGTCCGAGGGAGACCCAGTACTTC. Its translation: CASSAVAGGPRETQYF.

This clonotype was counted at least ten times. V gene TRBV12-3 or TRBV12-4 combines with J gene TRBJ1-2, with D unresolved. CDR3 size: 13 residues. Trimming took 2 bases from V and 6 from J, leaving 10 bases between them. CDR3 nucleotides: TGTGCCAGCAGTTTAAGGATCTCGGATGGCTACACCTTC. Protein: CASSLRISDGYTF.

With regard to this clonotype: Given the absence of the conserved phenylalanine or tryptophan at the CDR3 end, a read error is likely. This chain links TRBV2 with TRBJ1-1; D might be TRBD1 (6 bases). This CDR3 is built from 14 residues. V was clipped by 4 bases and J by 5 bases, with 14 bases between them. Germline loops: CDR1 SNHLY, CDR2 FYNNEI. In nucleotides, the CDR3 is TGTGCCAGCAGTGTTTTAGGGGGAGAGACTGAAGCTTTCCTC. It yields the protein CASSVLGGETEAFL.

This clonotype was counted many times. The chain recombines TRBV6-6 with TRBJ1-6; maybe TRBD1 (6 bases). Germline V gene sequence: CDR1 MNHNY, CDR2 SVGAGI (reference sequence). The CDR3 loop spans 14 amino acids. Trimming took off 7 bases at V and 7 bases at J, with 14 bases between the two ends. Here the CDR3 DNA reads TGTGCCAGCACCGCGACAGGTGCCAATTCACCCCTCCACTTT. As protein: CASTATGANSPLHF.

Remarks on this clonotype: This sequence may be a read error, since a much larger clone differs from it by one base. The J gene is TRBJ1-1, the V gene TRBV7-2; 7 bases align to TRBD1. From germline, CDR1 is SGHTA and CDR2 FQGNSA. This CDR3 spans 15 amino acids. Germline trimming cut 3 bases from V and 5 bases from J; bases unmatched to any gene: 9. The CDR3 DNA sequence: TGTGCCAGCAGCTTCACCAACAGGGGTGAGACTGAAGCTTTCTTT. It yields the protein CASSFTNRGETEAFF.

This clonotype has more than one count but fewer than ten. This may arise from a read error, as a much more abundant clone is one base away. The chain employs TRBV10-3 and TRBJ1-1; possible D gene TRBD1, 6 bases. Between the trimmed V and J ends, which lost 6 bases and 5 bases, there was a span of 16 bases. Germline lookup yields CDR1 ENHRY and CDR2 SYGVKD. The CDR3 is 14 residues long. The CDR3 protein is CAIRTDGGRTEAFF. The CDR3 nucleotides read TGTGCCATCAGGACGGACGGGGGGCGAACTGAAGCTTTCTTT.

This clonotype was observed a single time. CDR3 in DNA: TGTGCCAGCCGCCCTGTACAGCATAACACTGAAGCTTTCTTT. Its translation is CASRPVQHNTEAFF. The rearrangement uses TRBV12-3 or TRBV12-4 and TRBJ1-1; D not certain. V was pared by 8 bases and J by 2 bases, with 15 bases between. The CDR3 spans 14 residues.

This clonotype has ten or more counts. The rearrangement uses TRBV2 and TRBJ1-6; 7 nucleotides agree with TRBD1. The V gene end was trimmed by 6 bases and the J gene end by 5 bases; junction bases not matched to a gene: 7. The CDR3 consists of 15 residues. The germline gives CDR1 SNHLY, CDR2 FYNNEI. CDR3 sequence (DNA): TGTGCCAGCAGGTTAGGGACAGTGAATAATTCACCCCTCCACTTT. Protein product: CASRLGTVNNSPLHF.

This clonotype was found many times. J is TRBJ1-5 and V is TRBV5-8, with 8 bases identical to TRBD1. CDR1 SGHTS and CDR2 YDEGEE come from the germline V gene. The CDR3 loop spans 15 amino acids. With 5 bases clipped from V and 3 bases from J, the junction kept 7 bases outside the gene matches. The CDR3 nucleotides are TGTGCCAGCAGTTGGGGACAGGATCACAATCAGCCCCAGCATTTT. This translates into CASSWGQDHNQPQHF. Using reference TRBV5-8 and TRBJ1-5 for the parts outside the CDR3, the full variable domain is EAGVTQSPTHLIKTRGQQATLRCSPISGHTSVYWYQQALGLGLQFLLWYDEGEERNRGNFPPRFSGRQFPNYSSELNVNALELEDSALYLCASSWGQDHNQPQHFGDGTRLSIL.

There are a few counts of this clonotype. V and J are TRBV4-3 and TRBJ2-2; D is uncertain. This CDR3 comprises 15 residues. CDR1 and CDR2 from the germline V gene are LGHNA and YSLEER. V was shortened by 0 bases and J by 4 bases, with 9 bases between the two germline ends. CDR3 sequence: CASSQEVRLTGELFF. The CDR3 nucleotides are TGCGCCAGCAGCCAAGAGGTCAGACTCACCGGGGAGCTGTTTTTT.

The genes are TRBV6-5 and TRBJ2-7; tentatively, D is TRBD2 (6 bases). Germline V lookup: CDR1 MNHEY, CDR2 SVGAGI. Trimming took off 7 bases at V and 6 bases at J, with 16 bases between the two ends. The CDR3 spans 13 residues. In DNA, the CDR3 is TGTGCCAGCAAACTAGGAGGGGTAGGCGAGCAGTACTTC. It translates to CASKLGGVGEQYF.

The gene calls are TRBV7-9 and TRBJ2-7, with TRBD1 matching 11 bases. The trim removed 3 bases at V and 2 bases at J, leaving 3 bases unmatched. The CDR3 is made up of 15 amino acids. Germline V gene sequence: CDR1 SEHNR, CDR2 FQNEAQ (reference sequence). The chain's CDR3 is CASSLGQGGPYEQYF. CDR3 sequence (DNA): TGTGCCAGCAGCTTGGGACAGGGGGGCCCCTACGAGCAGTACTTC.

Concerning this clonotype itself: The DNA is left out, because the CDR3 cannot be placed on it with certainty; the CDR3 is given as TCRdb lists it. V and J are TRBV11-2 and TRBJ2-5; the tabulated D call, TRBD2, remains unverified against the DNA. From germline, CDR1 is SGHAT and CDR2 FQNNGV. The CDR3 is 17 amino acids in total, end residues counted. The CDR3 loop is CASSFYICSASAETQYF.

The chain employs TRBV7-2 and TRBJ2-7; 7 bases line up with TRBD2. The germline gives CDR1 SGHTA, CDR2 FQGNSA. The V segment lost 5 bases and the J segment 3 bases; nucleotides outside the gene matches: 10. The CDR3 totals 15 residues. Written as DNA, the CDR3 is TGTGCCAGCAGCCCAGGACTAGAAGTTTTCTACGAGCAGTACTTC. The encoded protein is CASSPGLEVFYEQYF.

The table lists this clonotype with many counts. The rearrangement uses TRBV5-1 and TRBJ1-5, with D hard to call. Germline assignment: CDR1 SGHRS and CDR2 YFSETQ. This CDR3 is built from 15 residues. V lost 0 bases, J lost 0 bases, and 7 bases lay in between. CDR3 nucleotides: TGCGCCAGCAGCTTGGGAGGAATTAGCAATCAGCCCCAGCATTTT. Encoded protein: CASSLGGISNQPQHF.

The chain employs TRBV7-2 and TRBJ1-1; D may be TRBD1 (6 bases). This CDR3 region has 18 residues. Trimming pared 2 bases from V and 2 bases from J, leaving 21 bases between. Germline-derived CDR1 and CDR2 are SGHTA and FQGNSA. The CDR3 region is CASSLTGGEILPNTEAFF. CDR3 bases: TGTGCCAGCAGCTTAACGGGGGGCGAAATCCTACCAAACACTGAAGCTTTCTTT.

This clonotype has a count of ten or more. This chain joins TRBV7-9 and TRBJ1-3; TRBD1 might be the D (6 bases). The CDR3 spans 15 residues. V gave up 2 bases and J gave up 3 bases, with 11 bases separating them. Germline values: CDR1 SEHNR, CDR2 FQNEAQ (reference sequence). The CDR3 loop reads CASSLSNRVGNTIYF. The CDR3, as DNA: TGTGCCAGCAGCTTATCGAACAGGGTTGGAAACACCATATATTTT.

J is TRBJ2-2 and V is TRBV6-4; weak D call: TRBD2 (6 bases). The CDR3 extends over 18 amino acids. V was cut by 5 bases and J by 3 bases, with 22 bases left in between. Germline V CDR1 and CDR2: MRHNA, SNTAGT. The CDR3: CASSSGTFPPGDTGELFF. CDR3 sequence (DNA): TGTGCCAGCAGTTCCGGGACTTTCCCCCCCGGCGACACCGGGGAGCTGTTTTTT.

In regard to this clonotype: A much larger clone sits a single nucleotide away, making a read error possible. CDR3 in DNA: TGCGTCAGCAGGCGGGACAGGGGGTTGGGAGAGACCCAGTACTTC. Translated: CVSRRDRGLGETQYF. The rearrangement uses TRBV5-1 and TRBJ2-5, with 11 bases identical to TRBD1. The germline V gene encodes CDR1 SGHRS and CDR2 YFSETQ. The CDR3 is 15 residues long.

This chain joins TRBV11-2 and TRBJ1-2; D may be TRBD1 (6 bases). Germline values: CDR1 SGHAT, CDR2 FQNNGV. This CDR3 is built from 14 residues. V was cut by 6 bases and J by 6 bases, with 17 bases left in between. The CDR3 reads CASSYRSGADGYTF. The DNA for the CDR3 is TGTGCCAGCAGTTACCGCTCAGGGGCGGATGGCTACACCTTC.

This clonotype was seen many times. This chain connects TRBV20-1 to TRBJ2-2; the match to TRBD2 covers 7 bases. Germline trimming cut 2 bases from V and 2 bases from J; bases unmatched to any gene: 5. Looked up from germline, CDR1 is DFQATT and CDR2 is SNEGSKA (reference sequence). The CDR3 is 15 residues long. For the CDR3, the DNA is TGCAGTGCTAGACTAGCGGAACTCAACACCGGGGAGCTGTTTTTT. This encodes CSARLAELNTGELFF.

This clonotype was detected ten times or more. The chain has TRBV7-8 and TRBJ2-7; D remains ambiguous. Per germline, CDR1 SGHVS and CDR2 FQNEAQ. This CDR3 has 14 residues. Trimming removed 1 base from V and 2 bases from J, with 9 bases in between. The CDR3 DNA sequence: TGTGCCAGCAGCTTAGAGGCTTCGACCTACGAGCAGTACTTC. As protein: CASSLEASTYEQYF.

This chain connects TRBV9 to TRBJ2-5; 9 bases are shared with TRBD2. CDR1 SGDLS and CDR2 YYNGEE come from the germline V gene. The length of the CDR3 is 13 residues. The CDR3 coding sequence is TGTGTCAGGCCGGGACTAGCAATGGAGACCCAGTACTTC. As protein: CVRPGLAMETQYF.

This clonotype appeared many times. This chain uses TRBV19 with TRBJ1-1; TRBD1 is a possible D gene (5 bases). Germline lookup yields CDR1 LNHDA and CDR2 SQIVND (reference sequence). The germline V and J ends were trimmed by 5 bases and 0 bases, with 10 bases remaining between them. This CDR3 is 14 amino acids long. The DNA for the CDR3 is TGTGCCAGTAGTGAGACAGCGATGAACACTGAAGCTTTCTTT. Protein sequence: CASSETAMNTEAFF.